This paragraph reports one T cell receptor (beta chain). As yet, its antigen is unknown. Starting from PBMCs, sorting isolated CD4+ and CD8+ T cells. The germline V and J ends were trimmed by 0 bases and 2 bases, with 10 bases remaining between them. The CDR3 is 15 amino acids. CDR1 is MNHNS and CDR2 is SASEGT in the germline V gene. RNA was extracted and reverse transcribed into cDNA as the sequencing template. Repertoires were generated with immunoSEQ multiplex PCR, while TCRdb's copy carries only in-frame clones and drops some. The sample gives 150,000 to 200,000 clones, around 57% of which show up once; about 4.5% is in the top ten. This specimen belongs to a study of CD8+ T cells in alopecia areata. Whole-study results and caveats: The study found TCR sharing across patients less clear than in mice, possibly for HLA reasons. Affected lesional scalp, above all in alopecia totalis/universalis, was more clonal than normal scalp. Scalp sample data also include resident alphabeta T cells from normal skin.

What was sequenced was CD4+ T cells sorted from blood. The chain has TRBV6-1 and TRBJ1-1; D is unresolved. The clonotype originates from a human donor in good health. The CDR3 bases are TGTGCCAGCAGTGAAGCCCCGGGTGCCAACACTGAAGCTTTCTTT. This gives the protein CASSEAPGANTEAFF.